The 7 T cell receptor beta chains presented below share a single source sample, sequenced in a study of blood T cell repertoires in COVID-19. Repertoires were generated with immunoSEQ multiplex PCR, while TCRdb's copy carries only in-frame clones and drops some. The data contain some 170,000 clones, roughly 80% of them seen just once; the ten biggest clones take up around 8.1%. Sequenced sample: peripheral blood. The receptors were gathered from a man between 60 and 75 years old with acute or convalescent COVID-19.

This clone was seen a few times. V gene TRBV19 combines with J gene TRBJ1-5, with no clear D. The CDR3 is 13 amino acids. The V gene's germline CDR1 is LNHDA and CDR2 SQIVND (reference sequence). Trimming left V 3 bases short and J 4 bases short, with 7 bases between. CDR3 bases: TGTGCCAGTAGTATTGTCGCGAATCAGCCCCAGCATTTT. Its translation is CASSIVANQPQHF. The full variable domain, in which reference TRBV19 and TRBJ1-5 provide the parts outside the CDR3, is DGGITQSPKYLFRKEGQNVTLSCEQNLNHDAMYWYRQDPGQGLRLIYYSQIVNDFQKGDIAEGYSVSREKKESFPLTVTSAQKNPTAFYLCASSIVANQPQHFGDGTRLSIL.

The chain carries TRBV5-6 and TRBJ1-6, with D possibly matching TRBD1 (5 bases). CDR1 and CDR2 (germline): SGHDT, YYEEEE. V was shortened by 3 bases and J by 10 bases, with 20 bases between the two germline ends. This CDR3 is 16 amino acids long. The CDR3: CASSYRSSQPGSPLHF. Written as DNA, the CDR3 is TGTGCCAGCAGCTATAGGAGTTCCCAGCCAGGGTCACCCCTCCACTTT. Full variable domain (rest looked up from reference TRBV5-6 and TRBJ1-6): DAGVTQSPTHLIKTRGQQVTLRCSPKSGHDTVSWYQQALGQGPQFIFQYYEEEERQRGNFPDRFSGHQFPNYSSELNVNALLLGDSALYLCASSYRSSQPGSPLHFGNGTRLTVT.

The V call is TRBV24-1, the J call TRBJ2-3, with TRBD2 matching 10 bases. Looked up from germline, CDR1 is KGHDR and CDR2 is SFDVKD. Germline trimming cut 4 bases from V and 2 bases from J; bases unmatched to any gene: 8. The CDR3 is 17 amino acids. The chain's CDR3 is CATSDLASGGNTDTQYF. In DNA form, the CDR3 reads TGTGCCACCAGTGACTTAGCTAGCGGGGGAAACACAGATACGCAGTATTTT.

This chain joins TRBV6-5 and TRBJ1-2, with a tentative D call TRBD1 (6 bases). CDR3 length equals 12 residues. The V and J ends lost 6 bases and 2 bases respectively, with 7 bases between them. Germline CDR1 reads MNHEY; CDR2 reads SVGAGI. The CDR3 DNA reads as TGTGCCAGCAGACAGGGAAACTATGGCTACACCTTC. Its translation: CASRQGNYGYTF.

The rearrangement links TRBV7-9 to TRBJ2-5, with 13 bases matching TRBD2. Germline lookup yields CDR1 SEHNR and CDR2 FQNEAQ (reference sequence). The CDR3 runs to 16 residues. V dropped 5 bases and J dropped 3; count of bases not matched to a gene: 6. In DNA, the CDR3 is TGTGCCAGCAGCCCTAAGGGACTAGCGGGGAAAGAGACCCAGTACTTC. Encoded protein: CASSPKGLAGKETQYF.

This chain uses TRBV6-6 with TRBJ1-5; 8 bases line up with TRBD1. The V segment lost 6 bases and the J segment 1 base; nucleotides outside the gene matches: 5. Germline CDR1 MNHNY, CDR2 SVGAGI (reference sequence). The CDR3 length is 15 residues. This CDR3 is CASRRRQGSNQPQHF. The CDR3 DNA is TGTGCCAGCAGGCGAAGACAGGGGAGCAATCAGCCCCAGCATTTT.

The rearrangement uses TRBV27 and TRBJ1-5; no clear D gene. Germline CDR1 MNHEY, CDR2 SMNVEV (reference sequence). This CDR3 is built from 16 residues. The V end was cut by 1 base, the J end by 1 base, with 11 bases between. CDR3 coding DNA: TGTGCCAGCAGTTTATTGGGAGGGAGAAGCAATCAGCCCCAGCATTTT. It codes for CASSLLGGRSNQPQHF.